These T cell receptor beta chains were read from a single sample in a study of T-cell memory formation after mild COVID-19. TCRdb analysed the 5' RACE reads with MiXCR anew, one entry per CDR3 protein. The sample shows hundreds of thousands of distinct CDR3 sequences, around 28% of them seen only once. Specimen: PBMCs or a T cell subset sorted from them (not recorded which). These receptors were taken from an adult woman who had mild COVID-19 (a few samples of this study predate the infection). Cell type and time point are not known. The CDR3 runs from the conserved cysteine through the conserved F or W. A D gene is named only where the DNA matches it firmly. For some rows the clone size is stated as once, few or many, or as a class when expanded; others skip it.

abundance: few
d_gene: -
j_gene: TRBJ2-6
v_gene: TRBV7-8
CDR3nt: TGTGCCAGCAGCTCCCATCCGACAGCCCGCTCTGGGGCCAACGTCCTGACTTTC
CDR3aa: CASSSHPTARSGANVLTF

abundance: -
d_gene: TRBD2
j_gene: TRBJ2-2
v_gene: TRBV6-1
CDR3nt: TGTGCCAGCAGCGAACTCGCGAGCGGGAGCGTCCGGGAGCTGTTTTTT
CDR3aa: CASSELASGSVRELFF

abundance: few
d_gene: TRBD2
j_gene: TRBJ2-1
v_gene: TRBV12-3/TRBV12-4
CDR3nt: TGTGCCAGCAGTTTCAGGGCAAGGACTAGCGGGGGACTTAGCTCCTACAATGAGCAGTTCTTC
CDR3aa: CASSFRARTSGGLSSYNEQFF

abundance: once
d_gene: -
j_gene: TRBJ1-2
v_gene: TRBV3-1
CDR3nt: TGTGCCAGCAGCCAAGAGCGGGGTAATGGCTACACCTTC
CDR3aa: CASSQERGNGYTF

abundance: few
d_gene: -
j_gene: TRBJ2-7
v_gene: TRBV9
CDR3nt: TGTGCCAGCAGCGTAGAAGATAGCGGAGTCAGCGAGCAGTACTTC
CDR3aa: CASSVEDSGVSEQYF

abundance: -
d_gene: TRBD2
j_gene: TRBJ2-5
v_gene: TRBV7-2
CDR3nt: TGTGCCAGCAGCACCAATAGCGGGGCTATATCAGAGACCCAGTACTTC
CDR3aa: CASSTNSGAISETQYF

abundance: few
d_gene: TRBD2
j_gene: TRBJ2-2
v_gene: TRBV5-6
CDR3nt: TGTGCCAGCAGCTTGGACGGGAGGCGAACCGGGGAGCTGTTTTTT
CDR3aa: CASSLDGRRTGELFF

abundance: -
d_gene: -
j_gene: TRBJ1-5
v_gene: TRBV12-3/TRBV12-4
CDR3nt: TGTGCCAGCAGTTTAGCGGTAAGCAGGGCTCAGCCCCAGCATTTT
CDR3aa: CASSLAVSRAQPQHF

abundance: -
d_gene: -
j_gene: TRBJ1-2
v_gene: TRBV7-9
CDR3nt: TGTGCCAGCAGCTTAGGGTACACCGGCCCCGCCTATGGCTACACCTTC
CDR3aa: CASSLGYTGPAYGYTF

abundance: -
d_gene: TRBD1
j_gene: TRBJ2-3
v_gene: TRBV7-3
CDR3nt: TGTGCCAGCAGCCGTACAAACAGGGGGGCGCAGTATTTT
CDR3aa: CASSRTNRGAQYF

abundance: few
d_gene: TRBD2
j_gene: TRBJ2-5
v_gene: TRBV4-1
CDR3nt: TGCGCCAGCAGCCAAGAGTGGGGTCGCGGGGGAGGGCAAGAGACCCAGTACTTC
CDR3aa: CASSQEWGRGGGQETQYF

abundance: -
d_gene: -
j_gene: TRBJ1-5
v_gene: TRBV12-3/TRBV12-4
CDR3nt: TGTGCCAGCAGGCCAGGGGATAGGGGTCAGCCCCAGCATTTT
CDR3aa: CASRPGDRGQPQHF